The subject of this entry is one TCR beta chain. There is no known antigen for this receptor. One base away there is no much larger clone; base qualities are not given. The data stem from a study of OX40 agonist ivuxolimab in advanced cancers. Background for the entire study: Ivuxolimab, which targeted the costimulatory receptor OX40 (CD134), was an agonistic, fully human IgG2 monoclonal antibody. Intravenous ivuxolimab was administered to patients every 2 weeks at six dose levels: 0.01, 0.1, 0.3, 1.5, 3 and 10 mg/kg. Among the roughly 52 dose-escalation patients, about 19 had hepatocellular carcinoma, about 15 melanoma, 9 renal cell carcinoma and 9 head and neck cancer. The dose-escalation cohort was 82.7% male with a mean age of about 54 years, ranging from about 20 to 80. Prior anti-PD-1, anti-PD-L1 or anti-CTLA-4 therapy was permitted, and 40% to 50% of dose-escalation patients had received checkpoint inhibitors. Three dose-escalation patients achieved partial responses, one with hepatocellular carcinoma and two with cutaneous melanoma. The point of sequencing TCRbeta in the periphery was to test whether ivuxolimab changed TCR sequence diversity and drove clonal T-cell expansion. The paper reports the monotherapy dose-escalation portion (N ≈ 50 patients) of the phase I ivuxolimab trial. The paper as a whole reports these results and caveats: At doses from 0.1 to 3.0 mg/kg, clonal expansion was seen in both CD4+ and CD8+ blood T cells between baseline and week 6. On average, CD8+ T cells showed more expanded clones than CD4+ T cells after ivuxolimab. Low levels of normalized T-cell clonal expansion were also shown by some nonresponding patients. Antigen specificity was not determined for the clonally expanded peripheral T cells. In the 0.1-3.0 mg/kg groups, partial responders were among the patients with the lowest normalized peripheral clonal expansion, particularly in CD8+ T cells.

Patients with autoimmune disease history or receiving systemic immunosuppression were excluded from the trial. Peripheral blood for TCR sequencing was collected from all dose cohorts at baseline, on cycle 4 day 1, and on cycle 7 day 1. The samples were taken from a phase I, first-in-human, multicenter, open-label dose-escalation trial of ivuxolimab. Adults with locally advanced or metastatic melanoma, renal cell, hepatocellular, or head and neck squamous cell carcinoma were enrolled in the trial. Before TCR sequencing, CD4+ and CD8+ T cells were separately sorted from peripheral blood. For sequencing of the TCRbeta CDR3 region, genomic DNA was extracted from the sorted cells. The immunoSEQ Assay was used to sequence the TCRbeta CDR3 regions. TCRdb re-hosts the immuneACCESS table, in-frame sequences only. Its copies lack some clones; in the studies checked, an unresolved V gene accounts for under half of them, and the cause for the rest is not known. The sample table lists some 65,000 clones, about nine tenths of them with a count of one. The top ten constitute under 3.5% of the sample.

The CDR3 holds 15 amino acids from the cysteine to the phenylalanine. The read is trimmed to its CDR3 DNA, 45 bases read in frame from base 1. In the germline V gene, CDR1 corresponds to MDHEN and CDR2 to SYDVKM. Trimming removed 6 bases from V and 1 base from J, leaving 15 bases between the germline ends. This receptor was obtained from an adult with an advanced solid tumor such as melanoma, head and neck, liver or kidney cancer. This receptor chain uses TRBV28 and TRBJ2-5; the D region possibly corresponds to TRBD1 (5 bases align). The sequencing used CD4+ or CD8+ T cells sorted from blood, collected in a trial of the OX40 agonist ivuxolimab. The CDR3 region has the sequence CASRGAVRSQETQYF. The nucleotides are TGTGCCAGCAGAGGGGCCGTCCGGAGCCAAGAGACCCAGTACTTC.